This T cell receptor (beta chain) came from a study of T cell responses to AZD1222 COVID-19 vaccine. Overall study results and limits: The donor group comprised mostly white British people and more females; the analysis possibly underestimated clonal diversity. AZD1222 recipients seropositive at baseline numbered only six or seven.

Data came from immunoSEQ multiplex PCR; TCRdb stores just in-frame clones and leaves some out. Altogether roughly 150,000 clones are present, more than 85% being singletons, with the ten largest covering about 5%. This clone was observed a single time. What it binds is unknown. Trimming removed 0 bases from V and 8 bases from J; junction bases left unmatched: 11. CDR1 is SGDLS, CDR2 YYNGEE, per germline. This CDR3 region has 17 residues. This TCR was sampled from an adult in good health. This material consisted of peripheral blood, taken on day 0 of AZD1222 vaccination. The V gene is TRBV9, the J gene TRBJ2-2, with 9 bases that match TRBD2. The CDR3 region has the DNA TGTGCCAGCAGCGTAGAAGGGAGCGGGAGGTCTATGGGGGAGCTGTTTTTT. Protein: CASSVEGSGRSMGELFF.